The 15 T cell receptor beta chains presented below share a single source sample, sequenced in a study of identical twins. TCRdb ran MiXCR on the 5' RACE reads and lists one entry per CDR3 protein. The profile shows about 480,000 distinct CDR3 sequences, 14% of them singletons. The same data also went into a second study, on yellow fever vaccine responses in identical twins.

Sequenced sample: CD4+ T cells sorted from blood. Every receptor here comes from a woman under 30 in good health.

There are a few counts of this clonotype. DNA for the CDR3: TGCAGTGCTAGAGATTACGGAGTACAATCCTACAATGAGCAGTTCTTC. Its translation is CSARDYGVQSYNEQFF. This chain connects TRBV20-1 to TRBJ2-1; the D is unclear. CDR1 and CDR2 from the germline V gene are DFQATT and SNEGSKA (reference sequence). V dropped 0 bases and J dropped 1 base, with 13 bases sitting between them. CDR3 length: 16 amino acids.

This chain connects TRBV5-1 to TRBJ2-2; 7 nucleotides line up with TRBD2. This CDR3 is built from 14 residues. V was clipped by 6 bases and J by 3 bases; unmatched bases: 5. CDR1 and CDR2 (germline): SGHRS, YFSETQ. The CDR3: CASTRSGDTGELFF. The DNA for the CDR3 is TGCGCCAGCACCAGGAGCGGGGACACCGGGGAGCTGTTTTTT.

This clonotype turned up a few times. Here the CDR3 DNA reads TGTGCCAGCAGCTTAGTAGTCAGAGGGGAGACCCAGTACTTC. Residues: CASSLVVRGETQYF. This chain connects TRBV7-2 to TRBJ2-5; possible D gene TRBD2, 5 bases. The CDR3 contains 14 residues. Per the germline V gene, CDR1 is SGHTA and CDR2 is FQGNSA. V was shortened by 1 base and J by 5 bases, with 11 bases between the two germline ends.

This clonotype was counted a single time. CDR3 coding DNA: TGTGCCAGCAGTCCTCAACCGGGACAGAGCACCGGGGAGCTGTTTTTT. Translation gives CASSPQPGQSTGELFF. The chain is built from TRBV6-1 and TRBJ2-2, with 7 bases fitting TRBD1. The V gene's germline CDR1 is MNHNS and CDR2 SASEGT. J gave up 4 bases and V 5 bases, and 10 bases lay outside the gene matches. CDR3 length: 16 amino acids.

Only a few counts were recorded for this clonotype. This chain uses TRBV3-1 with TRBJ2-1, with a tentative D call TRBD2 (6 bases). Germline CDR1 LGHDT, CDR2 YNNKEL (reference sequence). This CDR3 is 15 amino acids long. V lost 4 bases, J lost 4 bases, and 14 bases lay in between. CDR3 bases: TGTGCCAGCAGCCGCGCTCAGGCGGGGTACAATGAGCAGTTCTTC. This sequence encodes CASSRAQAGYNEQFF.

The rearrangement uses TRBV29-1 and TRBJ2-3; TRBD1 agrees at 8 bases. J lost 4 bases, V lost 0 bases, and 15 bases had no gene match. There are 18 residues in the CDR3. Germline loops: CDR1 SQVTM, CDR2 ANQGSEA. The CDR3 reads CSVEETYLPARGPDTQYF. The CDR3 nucleotides are TGCAGCGTTGAAGAAACCTATCTGCCTGCCAGGGGGCCAGATACGCAGTATTTT.

The chain couples TRBV30 to TRBJ1-2; D is undetermined. The V gene lost 2 bases and the J gene lost 8 bases, with 12 bases spanning the gap. Germline CDR1 GTSNPN, CDR2 SVGIG (reference sequence). CDR3 length: 12 amino acids. CDR3 in DNA: TGTGCCTGGAGTCCACTCGACTTGGGCTACACCTTC. This translates into CAWSPLDLGYTF. Supplemented by reference TRBV30 and TRBJ1-2, the full variable domain reads SQTIHQWPATLVQPVGSPLSLECTVEGTSNPNLYWYRQAAGRGLQLLFYSVGIGQISSEVPQNLSASRPQDRQFILSSKKLLLSDSGFYLCAWSPLDLGYTFGSGTRLTVV.

This clonotype was detected many times. The chain employs TRBV6-5 and TRBJ2-7; D is possibly TRBD1 (6 bases). Looked up from germline, CDR1 is MNHEY and CDR2 is SVGAGI. The V end lost 4 bases, the J end lost 0 bases, and 10 bases lay between the germline ends. This CDR3 region has 14 residues. CDR3 in amino acids: CASSLQGISYEQYF. In DNA form, the CDR3 reads TGTGCCAGCAGTTTGCAGGGGATCTCCTACGAGCAGTACTTC.

This clonotype has a handful of counts. The chain carries TRBV5-1 and TRBJ2-3; a weak D match, TRBD2 (6 bases). Germline assignment: CDR1 SGHRS and CDR2 YFSETQ. This CDR3 contains 15 residues. V dropped 2 bases and J dropped 3 bases, with 13 bases sitting between them. CDR3 in DNA: TGCGCCAGCAGCTTAGGTCGTCGGGGGACAGATACGCAGTATTTT. This codes for CASSLGRRGTDTQYF.

The chain employs TRBV10-3 and TRBJ2-3; D might be TRBD1 or TRBD2, each matching 5 bases. This CDR3 is built from 16 residues. Germline V gene sequence: CDR1 ENHRY, CDR2 SYGVKD. The V end lost 0 bases, the J end lost 0 bases, and 10 bases lay between the germline ends. The CDR3 here is CAISESWGSSTDTQYF. Written as DNA, the CDR3 is TGTGCCATCAGTGAGTCATGGGGGTCTAGCACAGATACGCAGTATTTT.

The chain links TRBV18 to TRBJ2-5; possible D gene TRBD1, 6 bases. Trimming removed 6 bases from V and 2 bases from J, with 16 bases in between. There are 15 residues in the CDR3. The V gene's germline CDR1 is KGHSH and CDR2 LQKENI. The CDR3 nucleotides are TGTGCCAGCTCGCCGATAGGACAGTATCAAGAGACCCAGTACTTC. This gives the protein CASSPIGQYQETQYF.

This clonotype was counted between two and nine times. The chain joins TRBV2 to TRBJ2-1; 7 bases are shared with TRBD2. This CDR3 region has 15 residues. Germline V CDR1 and CDR2: SNHLY, FYNNEI. V trimming: 2 bases; J trimming: 4 bases; junction bases outside the gene matches: 5. The CDR3 DNA is TGTGCCAGCAGTGAATACGGGGGGACGTACAATGAGCAGTTCTTC. Encoded protein: CASSEYGGTYNEQFF.

This clonotype has more than one count but fewer than ten. This chain uses TRBV9 with TRBJ2-3; TRBD1 aligns across 7 bases. After removal of 0 bases from V and 0 bases from J, the junction contained 7 bases not matched to a gene. The CDR3 has 17 amino acids. Germline CDR1 and CDR2: SGDLS and YYNGEE. The CDR3 region is CASSVEGGSASTDTQYF. In DNA, the CDR3 is TGTGCCAGCAGCGTAGAAGGGGGCTCGGCTAGCACAGATACGCAGTATTTT.

There are a few counts of this clonotype. The gene calls are TRBV7-9 and TRBJ1-6, with D unresolved. Per the germline V gene, CDR1 is SEHNR and CDR2 is FQNEAQ (reference sequence). V was shortened by 5 bases and J by 1 base, with 15 bases between the two germline ends. The CDR3 runs to 17 residues. CDR3 nucleotides: TGTGCCAGCAGCCGGTGGAGGGCTGGTTCCTATAATTCACCCCTCCACTTT. Its protein product is CASSRWRAGSYNSPLHF. The whole variable domain, remainder taken from reference TRBV7-9 and TRBJ1-6, is DTGVSQNPRHKITKRGQNVTFRCDPISEHNRLYWYRQTLGQGPEFLTYFQNEAQLEKSRLLSDRFSAERPKGSFSTLEIQRTEQGDSAMYLCASSRWRAGSYNSPLHFGNGTRLTVT.

In its sample, this clonotype was seen many times. This sequence joins TRBV7-3 and TRBJ2-1; 8 bases are a match to TRBD2. CDR1 is SGHTA and CDR2 is FQGTGA in the germline V gene. V lost 5 bases to trimming and J lost 6 bases; unmatched junction nucleotides: 6. The CDR3 contains 14 residues. CDR3 nucleotides: TGTGCCAGCAGCCTTAGCGGGGTGGTCAATGAGCAGTTCTTC. It codes for CASSLSGVVNEQFF. Using reference TRBV7-3 and TRBJ2-1 for the parts outside the CDR3, the full variable domain is GAGVSQTPSNKVTEKGKYVELRCDPISGHTALYWYRQSLGQGPEFLIYFQGTGAADDSGLPNDRFFAVRPEGSVSTLKIQRTERGDSAVYLCASSLSGVVNEQFFGPGTRLTVL.